The next 32 T cell receptor beta chains were all read from a single sample in a study of OX40 agonist ivuxolimab in advanced cancers. Using immunoSEQ multiplex PCR, the repertoire was profiled, and TCRdb retains in-frame clones only, with some absent. The table shows 31,000 or so clones, with approximately 90% occurring only once. The input for sequencing was CD4+ or CD8+ T cells sorted from blood, taken in a trial of the OX40 agonist ivuxolimab. Receptors were obtained from an adult with an advanced solid tumor such as melanoma, head and neck, liver or kidney cancer.

V and J are TRBV19 and TRBJ2-7; 9 nucleotides match TRBD1. Germline CDR1 LNHDA, CDR2 SQIVND (reference sequence). The V gene end was trimmed by 5 bases and the J gene end by 4 bases; junction bases not matched to a gene: 9. The CDR3 is 15 residues long. In nucleotides, the CDR3 is TGTGCCAGTAGTGCCGGACAGGGGCGATGGTACGAGCAGTACTTC. It codes for CASSAGQGRWYEQYF.

V gene TRBV4-3 combines with J gene TRBJ1-2; TRBD1 agrees at 10 bases. The CDR3 sequence is 15 residues long. Germline lookup yields CDR1 LGHNA and CDR2 YSLEER. Trimming removed 8 bases from V and 8 bases from J; junction bases left unmatched: 14. CDR3 sequence (DNA): TGCGCCAGCGGGAGCAGACAGGGGGCTAGGAGAGGCTACACCTTC. Translation gives CASGSRQGARRGYTF.

The V and J genes are TRBV19 and TRBJ2-1; D is perhaps TRBD2 (5 bases). This CDR3 is 14 amino acids long. The V gene lost 3 bases and the J gene lost 4 bases, with 10 bases spanning the gap. Germline CDR1 and CDR2: LNHDA and SQIVND (reference sequence). In nucleotides, the CDR3 is TGTGCCAGTAGTATTCGGGATTCATACAATGAGCAGTTCTTC. Amino acids: CASSIRDSYNEQFF.

This clone is judged medium-sized. V gene TRBV5-1 combines with J gene TRBJ2-2; the D gene is possibly TRBD1 (5 bases). CDR1 SGHRS and CDR2 YFSETQ come from the germline V gene. The CDR3 totals 15 residues. Between the trimmed V and J ends, which lost 4 bases and 8 bases, there was a span of 18 bases. For the CDR3, the DNA is TGCGCCAGCAGCAATACCCGGACATACGTGGGGGAGCTGTTTTTT. Encoded protein: CASSNTRTYVGELFF.

CDR3 amino acids: CASQTVPGQPQHF. As DNA, the CDR3 is TGTGCCAGCCAGACCGTTCCGGGACAGCCCCAGCATTTT. This chain connects TRBV28 to TRBJ1-5, with D unresolved. Between the trimmed V and J ends, which lost 8 bases and 7 bases, there was a span of 15 bases. Germline V gives CDR1 MDHEN, CDR2 SYDVKM. This CDR3 is 13 amino acids long.

This sequence joins TRBV4-1 and TRBJ2-7, with a weak D call TRBD1 (5 bases). Trimming took off 1 base at V and 4 bases at J, with 11 bases between the two ends. Per the germline V gene, CDR1 is MGHRA and CDR2 is YSYEKL. This CDR3 has 14 amino acids. CDR3 nucleotides: TGCGCCAGCAGCCAAGTAGGGGCAGGGTACGAGCAGTACGTC. This gives the protein CASSQVGAGYEQYV.

The V gene is TRBV28, the J gene TRBJ1-2; D ambiguous. The germline V gene encodes CDR1 MDHEN and CDR2 SYDVKM. CDR3 size: 11 residues. Trimming took 6 bases from V and 8 from J, leaving 10 bases between them. CDR3 sequence: CASSPAVGYTF. CDR3 sequence (DNA): TGTGCCAGCAGCCCGGCCGTCGGCTACACCTTC.

The V call is TRBV21-1, the J call TRBJ1-2; TRBD1, as called in the table, went unchecked against the DNA. TRBV21-1 is a listed pseudogene. The CDR3 has 13 amino acids. The CDR3 coding sequence is TGTGCCAGCAGCAAAGTGCACAGGAATGGCTACACCTTC. As protein: CASSKVHRNGYTF.

The chain couples TRBV6-5 to TRBJ2-7; tentative D call: TRBD1 (5 bases). The CDR3 is 14 amino acids. Germline CDR1 reads MNHEY; CDR2 reads SVGAGI. Trimming left V 5 bases short and J 3 bases short, with 14 bases between. The chain's CDR3 is CASSTQGSLYEQYV. In DNA, the CDR3 is TGTGCCAGCAGTACCCAGGGATCGCTCTACGAGCAGTACGTC.

V and J are TRBV9 and TRBJ2-2, with D uncertain. Trimming took off 0 bases at V and 0 bases at J, with 6 bases between the two ends. The CDR3 covers 15 residues. Germline CDR1 and CDR2: SGDLS and YYNGEE. The CDR3 DNA reads as TGTGCCAGCAGCGTAGACACGACGAACACCGGGGAGCTGTTTTTT. Protein: CASSVDTTNTGELFF.

The rearrangement joins TRBV19 to TRBJ2-7, with D uncertain. The CDR3 is 13 amino acids. Trimming took 3 bases from V and 0 from J, leaving 6 bases between them. Germline assignment: CDR1 LNHDA and CDR2 SQIVND (reference sequence). CDR3 in DNA: TGTGCCAGTAGTATGGGGTTCTCCTACGAGCAGTACTTC. This sequence encodes CASSMGFSYEQYF.

V and J are TRBV4-2 and TRBJ1-1; possible D gene TRBD1, 6 bases. The CDR3 totals 16 residues. The germline V and J ends were trimmed by 0 bases and 0 bases, with 11 bases remaining between them. Germline V lookup: CDR1 LGHNA, CDR2 YNFKEQ. The CDR3 here is CASSQDSGAMNTEAFF. The CDR3 DNA reads as TGTGCCAGCAGCCAAGACTCAGGGGCAATGAACACTGAAGCTTTCTTT.

This chain links TRBV5-1 with TRBJ1-1, with TRBD1 matching 9 bases. The germline gives CDR1 SGHRS, CDR2 YFSETQ. The ends lost 4 bases at V and 6 bases at J; junction bases unmatched: 19. CDR3 length equals 18 residues. The CDR3 spells CASSLRGTGSSVAPEAFF. The CDR3 bases are TGCGCCAGCAGCCTCCGGGGGACAGGGAGTTCGGTAGCGCCTGAAGCTTTCTTT.

V and J are TRBV19 and TRBJ2-2; D not resolved. This CDR3 spans 11 amino acids. The ends were cut back, 9 bases at V and 5 bases at J, with 7 bases in the middle. CDR1 LNHDA and CDR2 SQIVND come from the germline V gene (reference sequence). CDR3 coding DNA: TGTGCCAGCACCATTACCGGGGAGCTGTTTTTT. Its protein product is CASTITGELFF.

As to this clone: Distinct nucleotide sequences in the sample also encode this CDR3. The chain couples TRBV2 to TRBJ1-1; weak D call: TRBD1 (6 bases). This CDR3 is built from 14 residues. Per germline, CDR1 SNHLY and CDR2 FYNNEI. V gave up 5 bases and J gave up 8 bases, with 18 bases separating them. CDR3 region: CASSITGTQTEAFF. For the CDR3, the DNA is TGTGCCAGCAGTATCACCGGGACACAAACAGAAGCTTTCTTT.

The chain recombines TRBV7-8 with TRBJ2-1, with D unresolved. The CDR3 covers 14 residues. V was shortened by 5 bases and J by 7 bases, with 15 bases between the two germline ends. CDR1 is SGHVS and CDR2 is FQNEAQ in the germline V gene. Here the CDR3 DNA reads TGTGCCAGCAGCCCCCAACCGGTGGAAAATGAGCAGTTCTTC. The encoded protein is CASSPQPVENEQFF.

The genes are TRBV6-1 and TRBJ2-1; no firm D call. The CDR3 is made up of 12 amino acids. Germline CDR1 reads MNHNS; CDR2 reads SASEGT. The V gene lost 1 base and the J gene lost 7 bases, with 5 bases spanning the gap. Here the CDR3 DNA reads TGTGCCAGCAGTGAAGTGTTGAATGAGCAGTTCTTC. Translated: CASSEVLNEQFF.

The chain has TRBV2 and TRBJ2-7; 10 nucleotides line up with TRBD2. The trim removed 8 bases at V and 7 bases at J, leaving 17 bases unmatched. CDR1 SNHLY and CDR2 FYNNEI come from the germline V gene. This CDR3 has 16 residues. DNA of the CDR3: TGTGCCAGCCAAATGACGACTAGCGGGTTTTTCAAGGAGCAGTACTTC. This sequence encodes CASQMTTSGFFKEQYF.

The CDR3 loop is CASSFRETTYNEQFF. The CDR3 region has the DNA TGTGCCAGCAGTTTCAGGGAAACAACCTACAATGAGCAGTTCTTC. This chain uses TRBV28 with TRBJ2-1; a weak D match, TRBD1 (5 bases). The CDR3 loop spans 15 amino acids. V was cut by 3 bases and J by 2 bases, with 11 bases left in between. Germline CDR1 is MDHEN and CDR2 is SYDVKM.

Here the CDR3 DNA reads TGTGCCAGCAGTGAGATCCTAGCGGAACAAGAGACCCAGTACTTC. Amino acid sequence: CASSEILAEQETQYF. V gene TRBV27 combines with J gene TRBJ2-5; 7 nucleotides match TRBD2. The CDR3 consists of 15 residues. Per germline, CDR1 MNHEY and CDR2 SMNVEV (reference sequence). The V segment lost 5 bases and the J segment 2 bases; nucleotides outside the gene matches: 8.

The chain recombines TRBV19 with TRBJ1-1, with TRBD1 as a possible D gene (5 bases). The CDR3 covers 15 residues. Germline V lookup: CDR1 LNHDA, CDR2 SQIVND (reference sequence). Trimming shortened V by 5 bases and J by 2 bases, and 15 bases separated the two germline ends. CDR3 amino acids: CASSPSYQGNTEAFF. Here the CDR3 DNA reads TGTGCCAGTAGTCCCTCCTACCAGGGAAACACTGAAGCTTTCTTT.

The chain links TRBV29-1 to TRBJ1-2; TRBD1 is a possible D gene (5 bases). CDR1 is SQVTM, CDR2 ANQGSEA, per germline. CDR3 length equals 14 residues. V shed 0 bases and J shed 0 bases, with 8 bases lying between them. CDR3 sequence reads: CSVEETTANYGYTF. The CDR3 coding sequence is TGCAGCGTTGAAGAGACGACAGCTAACTATGGCTACACCTTC.

The V gene is TRBV9, the J gene TRBJ2-1, with a weak D call TRBD2 (5 bases). The CDR3 spans 16 residues. Germline CDR1 reads SGDLS; CDR2 reads YYNGEE. The ends were cut back, 4 bases at V and 5 bases at J, with 19 bases in the middle. The CDR3: CASSIRGAGPNNEQFF. CDR3 DNA sequence: TGTGCCAGCAGCATCCGAGGTGCGGGTCCTAACAATGAGCAGTTCTTC. The full variable domain, completed using reference TRBV9 and TRBJ2-1, is DSGVTQTPKHLITATGQRVTLRCSPRSGDLSVYWYQQSLDQGLQFLIQYYNGEERAKGNILERFSAQQFPDLHSELNLSSLELGDSALYFCASSIRGAGPNNEQFFGPGTRLTVL.

This chain uses TRBV28 with TRBJ1-1, with D uncertain. Germline CDR1 reads MDHEN; CDR2 reads SYDVKM. This CDR3 is built from 13 residues. V lost 5 bases and J lost 2, with 9 bases in between. The DNA of the CDR3 is TGTGCCAGCAGTCCGTGGAGAAACACTGAAGCTTTCTTT. It is translated as CASSPWRNTEAFF. The full variable domain, in which reference TRBV28 and TRBJ1-1 provide the parts outside the CDR3, is DVKVTQSSRYLVKRTGEKVFLECVQDMDHENMFWYRQDPGLGLRLIYFSYDVKMKEKGDIPEGYSVSREKKERFSLILESASTNQTSMYLCASSPWRNTEAFFGQGTRLTVV.

This chain links TRBV9 with TRBJ2-1, with 13 bases matching TRBD2. The CDR3 runs to 18 residues. The germline V gene encodes CDR1 SGDLS and CDR2 YYNGEE. V lost 1 base to trimming and J lost 8 bases; unmatched junction nucleotides: 12. CDR3 bases: TGTGCCAGCAGCGTACCCTCTTTACTAGCGGGAGGGGATGATGAGCAGTTCTTC. It yields the protein CASSVPSLLAGGDDEQFF.

V is TRBV7-9 and J is TRBJ2-1, with TRBD2 matching 12 bases. Trimming cost V 6 bases and J 1 base; bases outside gene matches: 7. The CDR3 has 17 amino acids. Germline V gives CDR1 SEHNR, CDR2 FQNEAQ (reference sequence). CDR3 region: CASRTGLAGDSYNEQFF. CDR3 bases: TGTGCCAGCAGAACGGGACTAGCGGGTGATTCCTACAATGAGCAGTTCTTC.

The V and J genes are TRBV5-8 and TRBJ1-6; 7 positions match TRBD1. The CDR3 runs 16 residues. The junction had 8 bases not matched to a gene; V was cut back by 4 bases and J by 4 bases. Germline-derived CDR1 and CDR2 are SGHTS and YDEGEE. CDR3 in amino acids: CASSAYGTEYNSPLHF. Here the CDR3 DNA reads TGTGCCAGCAGCGCATACGGGACAGAATATAATTCACCCCTCCACTTT.

CDR3 bases: TGCAGCGTGGAGGACAGTTACAATGAGCAGTTCTTC. It specifies CSVEDSYNEQFF. The V gene is TRBV29-1, the J gene TRBJ2-1, with D possibly matching TRBD1 (6 bases). The CDR3 has 12 amino acids. The V and J ends lost 6 bases and 4 bases respectively, with 10 bases between them. The germline V gene has CDR1 SQVTM and CDR2 ANQGSEA.

The V gene is TRBV27, the J gene TRBJ1-5; perhaps TRBD1 as D (5 bases). The germline gives CDR1 MNHEY, CDR2 SMNVEV (reference sequence). Trimming left V 4 bases short and J 9 bases short, with 16 bases between. This CDR3 spans 14 amino acids. The DNA for the CDR3 is TGTGCCAGCAGTTACCAGGGTCGTTTAGGGCCCCAGCATTTT. Protein product: CASSYQGRLGPQHF.

The rearrangement joins TRBV29-1 to TRBJ2-1; D is perhaps TRBD1 (5 bases). Trimming shortened V by 3 bases and J by 2 bases, and 8 bases separated the two germline ends. CDR1 and CDR2 (germline): SQVTM, ANQGSEA. CDR3 size: 13 residues. This chain's CDR3 is CSVEAGPYNEQFF. In DNA, the CDR3 is TGCAGCGTTGAGGCAGGGCCCTACAATGAGCAGTTCTTC.

This chain links TRBV28 with TRBJ1-5, with 8 bases aligning to TRBD1. This CDR3 region has 16 residues. V gave up 6 bases and J gave up 0 bases; unmatched junction bases: 7. The germline V gene has CDR1 MDHEN and CDR2 SYDVKM. In DNA, the CDR3 is TGTGCCAGCAGCTCGACAGGGGACTATAGCAATCAGCCCCAGCATTTT. This gives the protein CASSSTGDYSNQPQHF.

The CDR3 protein is CASSSLNPGPDTQYF. The CDR3 DNA follows: TGCGCCAGCAGCTCGCTTAATCCAGGGCCAGATACGCAGTATTTT. The chain joins TRBV5-1 to TRBJ2-3; tentative D call: TRBD1 (5 bases). This CDR3 is 15 amino acids long. In germline, CDR1 is SGHRS, CDR2 YFSETQ. The V end lost 3 bases, the J end lost 4 bases, and 15 bases lay between the germline ends.